One and the same sample provided the 31 T cell receptor beta chains below, sequenced in a study of T cell clonality in common variable immunodeficiency. TCRdb's table, derived via immunoSEQ multiplex PCR, lists solely in-frame clones and lacks some. The table records about 47,000 clones without singletons, the ten largest covering approximately 2%. The sequenced material came from peripheral blood mononuclear cells. The receptor source for this set is a person between 18 and 75 years old in good health.

This clone was counted ten times or more. Read sequence stops 3 residues before the CDR3 end, and the germline J gene provides the missing end. The chain has TRBV5-1 and TRBJ2-1; TRBD2 aligns across 8 bases. The CDR3 spans 15 residues. In germline, CDR1 is SGHRS, CDR2 YFSETQ. V dropped 0 bases and J dropped 9; count of bases not matched to a gene: 8. The part of the CDR3 DNA that was read is TGCGCCAGCAGCTTGGCAGCGGGAGAGGTGGGTGAG. Encoded protein: CASSLAAGEVGE. The full CDR3 protein reads CASSLAAGEVGEQFF.

This clone was seen at least ten times. The read terminates 3 residues ahead of where the CDR3 ends, so the germline J gene completes it. The V gene is TRBV20-1, the J gene TRBJ2-3; TRBD1 aligns across 8 bases. Trimming removed 5 bases from V and 2 bases from J; junction bases left unmatched: 6. Germline loops: CDR1 DFQATT, CDR2 SNEGSKA (reference sequence). There are 14 residues in the CDR3. The CDR3 bases that were read are TGCAGTGCTTCCGGGACAGGCGTCACAGATACG. Translated, it gives CSASGTGVTDT. The full CDR3 protein reads CSASGTGVTDTQYF.

In this sample, this clone turned up a few times. Read sequence stops 3 residues before the CDR3 end, and the germline J gene provides the missing end. J is TRBJ2-1 and V is TRBV7-2; 11 bases line up with TRBD1. J gave up 4 bases and V 0 bases, and 2 bases lay outside the gene matches. The germline CDR1 and CDR2 sequences are SGHTA and FQGNSA. CDR3 size: 16 residues. This CDR3 reads CASSLAGTGGYNEQFF. Incomplete CDR3 DNA: TGTGCCAGCAGCTTAGCGGGGACAGGGGGTTACAATGAG.

Worth noting for this clone: A much more abundant neighbour one base away suggests this may be a read error. From the germline J gene comes the end of the CDR3, since the read stops 3 residues before it. The rearrangement uses TRBV30 and TRBJ2-2, with 9 bases lining up with TRBD1. Germline CDR1 and CDR2: GTSNPN and SVGIG (reference sequence). CDR3 length: 14 amino acids. Partial CDR3 DNA: TGTGCCTGGAGCAACGGGACAGGGAATGAAAAG. Its protein is CAWSNGTGNEK. The CDR3 as a whole reads CAWSNGTGNEKLFF.

With respect to this clone: The read comes to an end 3 residues before the CDR3 does, leaving the germline J gene to fill in the end. V is TRBV11-3 and J is TRBJ2-1, with 8 bases matching TRBD1. With 2 bases clipped from V and 8 bases from J, the junction kept 8 bases outside the gene matches. The CDR3 covers 15 residues. Germline CDR1 and CDR2: SGHNT and YENEEA. The CDR3 region is CASSLTRGPYHEQFF. CDR3 bases read: TGTGCCAGCAGCTTAACCAGGGGGCCTTACCATGAG.

About this clone: The read terminates 3 residues ahead of where the CDR3 ends, so the germline J gene completes it. This chain joins TRBV7-9 and TRBJ2-7, with D tentatively TRBD1 (6 bases). The CDR3 is made up of 13 amino acids. CDR1 is SEHNR and CDR2 is FQNEAQ in the germline V gene (reference sequence). V was pared by 0 bases and J by 6 bases, with 9 bases between. The CDR3 loop is CASSLAGGREQYF. The part of the CDR3 DNA that was read is TGTGCCAGCAGCTTAGCTGGGGGCCGCGAG.

This clone occurred a few times. It may be a read error: a sequence one base away is much more abundant. The read stops 3 residues short of the end of the CDR3; the missing end is completed from the germline J gene. V gene TRBV30 combines with J gene TRBJ2-3; perhaps TRBD2 as D (6 bases). The CDR3 is 13 amino acids. CDR1 is GTSNPN and CDR2 is SVGIG in the germline V gene (reference sequence). Here the CDR3 reads CAWGRGGDQPQYF. The CDR3 DNA, read in part, is TGTGCCTGGGGACGGGGCGGGGACCAGCCG.

This clone showed up many times. The read terminates 3 residues ahead of where the CDR3 ends, so the germline J gene completes it. This sequence joins TRBV13 and TRBJ2-1; D unclear. Germline-derived CDR1 and CDR2 are PRHDT and FYEKMQ (reference sequence). The CDR3 extends over 13 amino acids. Trimming removed 1 base from V and 9 bases from J, with 10 bases in between. CDR3: CASSLEAQVEQFF. CDR3 bases read: TGTGCCAGCAGCTTAGAGGCGCAGGTTGAG.

This clone was found many times. The CDR3 end falls 3 residues outside the read, so it is completed with the germline J gene. This rearrangement joins TRBV6-1 to TRBJ2-5; tentative D call: TRBD2 (6 bases). The V gene's germline CDR1 is MNHNS and CDR2 SASEGT. The CDR3 is made up of 12 amino acids. Here the CDR3 reads CASSVRDSTQYF. Partial CDR3 DNA: TGTGCCAGCAGTGTCCGGGACTCAACC.

This clone has at least ten counts. The read terminates 3 residues before the CDR3 end, so the remaining end is supplied by the germline J gene. This rearrangement joins TRBV7-9 to TRBJ2-7; 8 bases are a match to TRBD2. Germline V CDR1 and CDR2: SEHNR, FQNEAQ (reference sequence). V trimming: 1 base; J trimming: 5 bases; junction bases outside the gene matches: 7. This CDR3 has 15 amino acids. CDR3 region: CASSLVGRGMDEQYF. Partial CDR3 DNA: TGTGCCAGCAGCTTAGTCGGGAGGGGGATGGACGAG.

This clone has at least ten counts. The CDR3 sequence: CSAGSSGAVNTDTQYF. Incomplete CDR3 DNA: TGCAGTGCCGGGAGTTCAGGAGCGGTGAACACAGATACG. This chain links TRBV20-1 with TRBJ2-3; D possibly corresponds to TRBD2 (6 bases). Coverage ceases 3 residues before the CDR3 finishes, and the germline J gene fills in the end. The CDR3 is made up of 16 amino acids. Per germline, CDR1 DFQATT and CDR2 SNEGSKA (reference sequence). Trimming removed 6 bases at V and 2 bases at J, with 21 bases between.

This clone has a count of ten or more. Read coverage stops 3 residues before the CDR3 terminus; the germline J gene supplies the remainder. This chain connects TRBV19 to TRBJ2-1; a possible D gene is TRBD2 (5 bases). V dropped 5 bases and J dropped 3 bases, with 14 bases sitting between them. Per the germline V gene, CDR1 is LNHDA and CDR2 is SQIVND (reference sequence). This CDR3 is built from 15 residues. The sequenced CDR3 bases are TGTGCCAGTAGTTCCTACTCCGGGGACTACAATGAG. As protein: CASSSYSGDYNE. The full CDR3 sequence reads CASSSYSGDYNEQFF.

This clone occurred many times. The DNA ends 3 residues before the CDR3 does, and the rest of the CDR3 is filled in from the germline J gene. The rearrangement links TRBV30 to TRBJ2-7; 8 bases match TRBD1. The CDR3 length is 13 residues. J lost 1 base, V lost 4 bases, and 3 bases had no gene match. CDR1 and CDR2 (germline): GTSNPN, SVGIG (reference sequence). CDR3 bases read: TGTGCCTGGATGGGGACAGGATCCTACGAG. Protein sequence: CAWMGTGSYE. The full CDR3 reads CAWMGTGSYEQYF.

This clone was observed a handful of times. The read ends 3 residues before the CDR3 terminus; that terminus is restored from the germline J gene. This rearrangement joins TRBV23-1 to TRBJ1-4; 8 nucleotides agree with TRBD1. TRBV23-1 has ORF status, its function being uncertain. The CDR3 covers 18 residues. The CDR3: CASSQSPGGCGPSSPLFF. The covered CDR3 bases are TGCGCCAGCAGTCAATCGCCAGGGGGCTGTGGTCCGTCATCACCA.

This clone was detected many times. The CDR3 goes on 3 residues after the read ends, and that part is filled in from the germline J gene. The chain is built from TRBV7-9 and TRBJ2-7; 10 positions agree with TRBD2. V gave up 1 base and J gave up 3 bases; unmatched junction bases: 3. CDR1 and CDR2 (germline): SEHNR, FQNEAQ (reference sequence). The CDR3 consists of 15 residues. CDR3 amino acids: CASSLDRLAGYEQYF. The CDR3 bases that were read are TGTGCCAGCAGCTTAGACCGACTAGCGGGCTACGAG.

This clone was recorded at least ten times. The CDR3 extends 3 residues past the end of the read, so its final part is completed from the germline J gene. The rearrangement joins TRBV7-9 to TRBJ1-1, with D possibly being TRBD1 (6 bases). Germline V gene sequence: CDR1 SEHNR, CDR2 FQNEAQ (reference sequence). The CDR3 is 15 residues long. Trimming shortened V by 1 base and J by 1 base, and 10 bases separated the two germline ends. The CDR3 bases that were read are TGTGCCAGCAGCTTAGTACAGGGAAGGAACACTGAA. As protein: CASSLVQGRNTE. In full, the CDR3 reads CASSLVQGRNTEAFF. Using reference TRBV7-9 and TRBJ1-1 for the parts outside the CDR3, the full variable domain is DTGVSQNPRHKITKRGQNVTFRCDPISEHNRLYWYRQTLGQGPEFLTYFQNEAQLEKSRLLSDRFSAERPKGSFSTLEIQRTEQGDSAMYLCASSLVQGRNTEAFFGQGTRLTVV.

On this clone itself: The read falls 3 residues short of the CDR3 end, and the missing part is taken from the germline J gene. The V call is TRBV30, the J call TRBJ1-2; D unclear. Germline assignment: CDR1 GTSNPN and CDR2 SVGIG (reference sequence). The CDR3 loop spans 12 amino acids. The CDR3 DNA, read in part, is TGTGCCTGGAGTGTACGGGTCGGCGAC. Its protein is CAWSVRVGD. The entire CDR3 is CAWSVRVGDYTF.

This clone was seen at least ten times. The observed sequence ends 3 residues before the CDR3 terminus, with the missing tail filled in from the germline J gene. This chain links TRBV5-4 with TRBJ2-5, with 7 bases aligning to TRBD1. With V trimmed by 7 bases and J by 6 bases, 15 bases remained unmatched. This CDR3 is 15 amino acids long. Looked up from germline, CDR1 is SGHNT and CDR2 is YYREEE (reference sequence). Partial CDR3 DNA: TGTGCCAGCGCCCCAGGGGGTAGCCTGGGACAGACC. Translated, it gives CASAPGGSLGQT. The whole CDR3 protein is CASAPGGSLGQTQYF.

This clone was seen ten or more times. The missing CDR3 end, 3 residues past where the read stops, is filled in from the germline J gene. This chain uses TRBV2 with TRBJ1-2, with TRBD1 matching 7 bases. Germline values: CDR1 SNHLY, CDR2 FYNNEI. The ends lost 6 bases at V and 3 bases at J; junction bases unmatched: 10. The CDR3 runs 15 residues. The CDR3 sequence: CASRARGMPDYGYTF. CDR3 DNA (partial): TGTGCCAGCAGGGCCAGGGGGATGCCGGACTATGGC.

As for this clone: From the germline J gene comes the end of the CDR3, since the read stops 3 residues before it. This chain connects TRBV20-1 to TRBJ2-1; D remains unclear. The CDR3 has 14 amino acids. The germline V gene encodes CDR1 DFQATT and CDR2 SNEGSKA (reference sequence). The V end lost 3 bases, the J end lost 5 bases, and 14 bases lay between the germline ends. The CDR3 sequence is CSASDSRYNNEQFF. The covered CDR3 bases are TGCAGTGCTAGCGACTCGAGGTACAACAATGAG.

Ten or more counts support this clone. The read ends 3 residues shy of where the CDR3 ends; the end is completed using the germline J gene. The gene calls are TRBV11-2 and TRBJ2-7; perhaps TRBD1 as D (5 bases). The CDR3 loop spans 14 amino acids. V was trimmed by 1 base and J by 3 bases, leaving 10 bases between them. Germline-derived CDR1 and CDR2 are SGHAT and FQNNGV. CDR3 sequence reads: CASSLGGQNYEQYF. The DNA read from the CDR3 is TGTGCCAGCAGCTTAGGCGGACAAAACTACGAG.

This clone qualifies as medium-sized. The read is 3 residues too short to cover the CDR3 end, so that end is filled in from the germline J gene. This rearrangement joins TRBV6-2 or TRBV6-3 to TRBJ2-7, with D perhaps TRBD2 (5 bases). Germline V lookup: CDR1 MNHEY, CDR2 SVGEGT. CDR3 length: 15 residues. V shed 0 bases and J shed 2 bases, with 11 bases lying between them. The CDR3 DNA, read in part, is TGTGCCAGCAGTTACTCGATCGATAGCGCCTACGAG. Its protein product is CASSYSIDSAYE. In full, the CDR3 reads CASSYSIDSAYEQYF.

In its sample, this clone was seen many times. The sequence runs out 3 residues before the end of the CDR3; the remainder is reconstructed from the germline J gene. This chain joins TRBV5-4 and TRBJ2-7, with TRBD1 matching 9 bases. This CDR3 contains 15 residues. Trimming cost V 4 bases and J 3 bases; bases outside gene matches: 8. Germline V gene sequence: CDR1 SGHNT, CDR2 YYREEE (reference sequence). Incomplete CDR3 DNA: TGTGCCAGCAGCCCCGGACAGGGGACTCACTACGAG. Its protein is CASSPGQGTHYE. In full, the CDR3 reads CASSPGQGTHYEQYF.

This clone appeared many times. The read terminates 3 residues ahead of where the CDR3 ends, so the germline J gene completes it. V gene TRBV18 combines with J gene TRBJ2-3, with TRBD2 identical over 12 bases. The junction had 1 base not matched to a gene; V was cut back by 1 base and J by 5 bases. There are 15 residues in the CDR3. CDR1 KGHSH and CDR2 LQKENI come from the germline V gene. This CDR3 is CASSPRTSGVDTQYF. The sequenced part of the CDR3 DNA is TGTGCCAGCTCACCACGGACTAGCGGGGTAGATACG.

This clone was picked up a small number of times. The CDR3 end is not reached by the read, which stops 3 residues before it; the germline J gene fills it in. The rearrangement links TRBV20-1 to TRBJ1-1; 8 positions match TRBD1. The length of the CDR3 is 14 residues. After removal of 6 bases from V and 7 bases from J, the junction contained 13 bases not matched to a gene. The germline CDR1 and CDR2 sequences are DFQATT and SNEGSKA (reference sequence). This CDR3 is CSARTGQADSEAFF. CDR3 DNA, as far as it was read: TGCAGTGCCCGGACGGGACAGGCGGACAGTGAA.

About this clone: The sequence runs out 3 residues before the end of the CDR3; the remainder is reconstructed from the germline J gene. The chain is built from TRBV19 and TRBJ2-7; 7 bases agree with TRBD1. The CDR3 is made up of 14 amino acids. Trimming cost V 6 bases and J 6 bases; bases outside gene matches: 11. CDR1 is LNHDA, CDR2 SQIVND, per germline (reference sequence). This chain's CDR3 is CASSDDRAGIEQYF. The sequenced CDR3 bases are TGTGCCAGTAGCGACGACAGGGCCGGAATCGAG.

The sample holds a few counts of this clone. The CDR3 is cut off 3 residues early in the read; its end comes from the germline J gene. The chain links TRBV19 to TRBJ1-1, with 9 positions matching TRBD1. Germline values: CDR1 LNHDA, CDR2 SQIVND (reference sequence). The CDR3 runs to 14 residues. Trimming removed 7 bases from V and 5 bases from J; junction bases left unmatched: 8. The DNA read from the CDR3 is TGTGCCAGTATACGGGACAGGGACCAAACTGAA. Protein sequence: CASIRDRDQTE. The entire CDR3 is CASIRDRDQTEAFF.

This clone was counted ten times or more. The missing CDR3 end, 3 residues past where the read stops, is filled in from the germline J gene. This chain connects TRBV10-3 to TRBJ2-5; D possibly corresponds to TRBD2 (7 bases). The CDR3 covers 15 residues. Germline lookup yields CDR1 ENHRY and CDR2 SYGVKD. V was clipped by 0 bases and J by 4 bases, with 12 bases between them. Incomplete CDR3 DNA: TGTGCCATCAGTGAGTCAGGGGGGGGCCGAGAGACC. Its translation: CAISESGGGRET. The whole CDR3 is CAISESGGGRETQYF.

This clone was seen a few times. The read terminates 3 residues ahead of where the CDR3 ends, so the germline J gene completes it. V gene TRBV7-6 combines with J gene TRBJ2-1, with 11 bases lining up with TRBD2. The CDR3 has 18 amino acids. From germline, CDR1 is SGHVS and CDR2 FNYEAQ. J gave up 4 bases and V 5 bases, and 13 bases lay outside the gene matches. Here the CDR3 reads CASSPKGSGTSGYNEQFF. The CDR3 bases that were read are TGTGCCAGCAGCCCAAAAGGTTCCGGGACTAGCGGTTACAATGAG.

Many counts were recorded for this clone. The CDR3 is cut off 3 residues early in the read; its end comes from the germline J gene. The chain has TRBV14 and TRBJ1-4; TRBD1 might be the D (6 bases). The ends were cut back, 4 bases at V and 4 bases at J, with 13 bases in the middle. The CDR3 sequence is 15 residues long. Germline-derived CDR1 and CDR2 are SGHDN and FVKESK. CDR3: CASSLLTGGNEKLFF. CDR3 bases read: TGTGCCAGCAGCCTCCTGACAGGCGGTAATGAAAAA. Complete variable domain (other parts from reference TRBV14 and TRBJ1-4): EAGVTQFPSHSVIEKGQTVTLRCDPISGHDNLYWYRRVMGKEIKFLLHFVKESKQDESGMPNNRFLAERTGGTYSTLKVQPAELEDSGVYFCASSLLTGGNEKLFFGSGTQLSVL.

This clone was counted a few times. The read terminates 3 residues before the CDR3 end, so the remaining end is supplied by the germline J gene. The chain couples TRBV2 to TRBJ1-2; TRBD1 matches at 7 bases. CDR1 is SNHLY and CDR2 is FYNNEI in the germline V gene. This CDR3 contains 14 residues. CDR3 sequence reads: CASRDDRAYDGYTF. Incomplete CDR3 DNA: TGTGCCAGCAGAGACGACAGGGCTTATGACGGC.